A single sample is the source of the 23 T cell receptor beta chains below, sequenced in a study of shared clonotypes between healthy human individuals. Assay used: immunoSEQ multiplex PCR; TCRdb lists only in-frame clones, some missing. Of over 1.5 million clones in the sample, approximately 98% are singletons; the top ten hold about 0.42%. The sequenced sample consisted of naive CD4+ T cells sorted from blood. Subset denoted: CD45RA+ positively selected. The receptors were gathered from a man aged 30 to 45 in good health.

In the case of this clone: Different DNA sequences within this sample yield the same CDR3. CDR3 bases: TGTGCCAGCAGCGTCCTCAGCTCTGGAAACACCATATATTTT. It yields the protein CASSVLSSGNTIYF. V usage is TRBV9 and J usage is TRBJ1-3; no firm D call. Trimming shortened V by 2 bases and J by 0 bases, and 6 bases separated the two germline ends. CDR3 length: 14 amino acids. Germline V gene sequence: CDR1 SGDLS, CDR2 YYNGEE.

The chain uses TRBV7-9 and TRBJ2-5; 13 positions agree with TRBD2. The CDR3 totals 17 residues. After removal of 5 bases from V and 4 bases from J, the junction contained 10 bases not matched to a gene. CDR1 and CDR2 (germline): SEHNR, FQNEAQ (reference sequence). The CDR3 reads CASSQLQLAGGPETQYF. The CDR3 DNA reads TGTGCCAGCAGCCAATTACAACTAGCGGGAGGGCCAGAGACCCAGTACTTC.

The chain has TRBV10-3 and TRBJ1-3, with a weak D call TRBD1 (5 bases). The CDR3 contains 17 residues. In germline, CDR1 is ENHRY, CDR2 SYGVKD. V lost 7 bases and J lost 0, with 19 bases in between. This chain's CDR3 is CAITNEEGLNSGNTIYF. CDR3 coding DNA: TGTGCCATCACTAACGAGGAGGGGCTGAACTCTGGAAACACCATATATTTT.

CDR3 in DNA: TGTGCCAGCAGTGCGGAGGCAGCGTCTGGAAACACCATATATTTT. Its protein product is CASSAEAASGNTIYF. V and J are TRBV2 and TRBJ1-3; D not resolved. Germline V gene lookup returns CDR1 SNHLY and CDR2 FYNNEI. Deletions cut 4 bases from V and 1 base from J, with 11 bases between. This CDR3 contains 15 residues.

As to this clone: This sample also contains other DNA sequences that code for the same CDR3. The chain recombines TRBV7-2 with TRBJ1-5, with D unclear. The ends were cut back, 1 base at V and 5 bases at J, with 6 bases in the middle. CDR1 and CDR2 (germline): SGHTA, FQGNSA. This CDR3 contains 13 residues. CDR3 amino acids: CASSLVGDQPQHF. The CDR3 bases are TGTGCCAGCAGCTTAGTCGGGGATCAGCCCCAGCATTTT.

The chain links TRBV5-1 to TRBJ2-2, with TRBD1 matching over 12 bases. Per the germline V gene, CDR1 is SGHRS and CDR2 is YFSETQ. The length of the CDR3 is 15 residues. J gave up 7 bases and V 3 bases, and 4 bases lay outside the gene matches. CDR3 loop: CASSWGQGAIGELFF. CDR3 nucleotides: TGCGCCAGCAGCTGGGGACAGGGGGCCATCGGGGAGCTGTTTTTT.

The chain joins TRBV23-1 to TRBJ1-2; D might be TRBD1 (6 bases). TRBV23-1 is recorded as an ORF, its role being uncertain. The CDR3 is 14 residues long. Trimming removed 6 bases from V and 6 bases from J, with 17 bases in between. The CDR3 protein is CASSLPDRLDGYTF. CDR3 bases: TGCGCCAGCAGCCTCCCTGACAGGTTAGATGGCTACACCTTC.

V gene TRBV9 combines with J gene TRBJ2-3; 7 bases are a match to TRBD1. Trimming took 0 bases from V and 4 from J; bases not matched to a gene: 5. Per germline, CDR1 SGDLS and CDR2 YYNGEE. This CDR3 contains 15 residues. The CDR3 coding sequence is TGTGCCAGCAGCGTAGATTCAGGGGGACCAGATACGCAGTATTTT. It codes for CASSVDSGGPDTQYF.

The rearrangement uses TRBV11-3 and TRBJ1-1; D unclear. The CDR3 loop spans 14 amino acids. CDR1 and CDR2 (germline): SGHNT, YENEEA. V was clipped by 5 bases and J by 1 base, with 11 bases between them. CDR3 sequence reads: CASSHGPGNTEAFF. The CDR3 DNA reads as TGTGCCAGCAGCCACGGCCCAGGGAACACTGAAGCTTTCTTT.

The rearrangement links TRBV11-2 to TRBJ2-7, with D possibly called TRBD1 or TRBD2 (5 bases each). Looked up from germline, CDR1 is SGHAT and CDR2 is FQNNGV. Trimming took 1 base from V and 2 from J, leaving 15 bases between them. CDR3 length equals 16 residues. CDR3 nucleotide sequence: TGTGCCAGCAGCTTAGGATGGGGGAACTTTACCTACGAGCAGTACTTC. It encodes CASSLGWGNFTYEQYF.

The J gene is TRBJ2-3, the V gene TRBV20-1, with D unclear. The V and J ends lost 5 bases and 1 base respectively, with 4 bases between them. The CDR3 has 11 amino acids. Germline assignment: CDR1 DFQATT and CDR2 SNEGSKA (reference sequence). This chain's CDR3 is CSAVGTDTQYF. The CDR3 DNA reads TGCAGTGCTGTAGGCACAGATACGCAGTATTTT.

The rearrangement uses TRBV11-3 and TRBJ2-7; 11 bases line up with TRBD1. Germline loops: CDR1 SGHNT, CDR2 YENEEA. The CDR3 runs to 14 residues. The trim removed 5 bases at V and 7 bases at J, leaving 7 bases unmatched. Written as DNA, the CDR3 is TGTGCCAGCAGCACGGGACAGGGGGAAGGTGAGCAGTACTTC. Its protein is CASSTGQGEGEQYF.

The J gene is TRBJ2-5, the V gene TRBV9; 14 bases line up with TRBD2. The germline V gene has CDR1 SGDLS and CDR2 YYNGEE. The CDR3 consists of 17 residues. The junction had 8 bases not matched to a gene; V was cut back by 4 bases and J by 3 bases. CDR3 amino acids: CASSLLVGLAGEETQYF. The CDR3 nucleotides are TGTGCCAGCAGCCTTCTAGTGGGACTAGCGGGAGAAGAGACCCAGTACTTC.

This chain connects TRBV5-5 to TRBJ1-3; 9 positions agree with TRBD1. The CDR3 is 14 residues long. The V gene end was trimmed by 3 bases and the J gene end by 11 bases; junction bases not matched to a gene: 9. CDR1 is SGHKS and CDR2 is YYEKEE in the germline V gene (reference sequence). CDR3 protein: CASSYTGTGIAIYF. As DNA, the CDR3 is TGTGCCAGCAGCTATACGGGGACAGGGATCGCCATATATTTT.

CDR3 region: CASSLLLSHHQETQYF. For the CDR3, the DNA is TGCGCCAGCAGCTTGCTACTGTCGCACCACCAAGAGACCCAGTACTTC. This chain links TRBV5-1 with TRBJ2-5; unclear D gene. Germline V gene lookup returns CDR1 SGHRS and CDR2 YFSETQ. The CDR3 spans 16 residues. Deletions cut 1 base from V and 0 bases from J, with 13 bases between.

This clone occurred once. The chain joins TRBV6-5 to TRBJ2-7; D possibly matches TRBD1 or TRBD2 (6 bases each). V was clipped by 2 bases and J by 6 bases, with 11 bases between them. The V gene's germline CDR1 is MNHEY and CDR2 SVGAGI. The CDR3 totals 13 residues. CDR3 loop: CASSYGGPGEQYF. CDR3 coding DNA: TGTGCCAGCAGTTACGGGGGGCCGGGCGAGCAGTACTTC.

This chain uses TRBV10-3 with TRBJ1-2; D possibly corresponds to TRBD1 (5 bases). Germline V gives CDR1 ENHRY, CDR2 SYGVKD. The CDR3 consists of 12 residues. V was cut by 0 bases and J by 8 bases, with 7 bases left in between. The CDR3 spells CAISESGQGYTF. CDR3 nucleotide sequence: TGTGCCATCAGTGAGTCGGGGCAGGGCTACACCTTC.

This clone has just one count. The J gene is TRBJ2-5, the V gene TRBV5-8, with D unresolved. CDR3 size: 14 residues. The ends were cut back, 2 bases at V and 4 bases at J, with 12 bases in the middle. The germline gives CDR1 SGHTS, CDR2 YDEGEE. The CDR3 spells CASSFRPGRETQYF. Here the CDR3 DNA reads TGTGCCAGCAGCTTTCGGCCTGGTAGAGAGACCCAGTACTTC.

This clone occurred once. This rearrangement joins TRBV7-6 to TRBJ2-2; D is undetermined. The CDR3 spans 14 residues. Per germline, CDR1 SGHVS and CDR2 FNYEAQ. The germline V and J ends were trimmed by 3 bases and 0 bases, with 5 bases remaining between them. CDR3 amino acids: CASSFKSNTGELFF. The CDR3 DNA reads as TGTGCCAGCAGCTTCAAATCGAACACCGGGGAGCTGTTTTTT.

The chain employs TRBV11-2 and TRBJ1-4, with D perhaps TRBD1 (5 bases). In germline, CDR1 is SGHAT, CDR2 FQNNGV. The CDR3 extends over 16 amino acids. V lost 0 bases, J lost 4 bases, and 12 bases lay in between. CDR3 protein: CASSLDGAGFNEKLFF. CDR3 nucleotide sequence: TGTGCCAGCAGCTTAGATGGTGCAGGGTTTAATGAAAAACTGTTTTTT.

The chain combines TRBV11-1 with TRBJ2-7; D not certain. Germline lookup yields CDR1 SGHAT and CDR2 FQDESV (reference sequence). The CDR3 has 12 residues. V lost 1 base to trimming and J lost 7 bases, with 8 bases between them. CDR3 in amino acids: CASSLDSVEQYF. For the CDR3, the DNA is TGTGCCAGCAGCTTAGATTCGGTTGAGCAGTACTTC.

Turning to this clone: Distinct nucleotide sequences in the sample also encode this CDR3. The genes are TRBV5-1 and TRBJ2-7, with TRBD2 matching 10 bases. The CDR3 is made up of 15 amino acids. V dropped 2 bases and J dropped 0; count of bases not matched to a gene: 2. Germline CDR1 is SGHRS and CDR2 is YFSETQ. CDR3: CASSFGLADSYEQYF. CDR3 in DNA: TGCGCCAGCAGCTTTGGACTAGCGGACTCCTACGAGCAGTACTTC.

The chain carries TRBV5-1 and TRBJ2-5; possibly TRBD1 or TRBD2 for D (6 bases each). Germline values: CDR1 SGHRS, CDR2 YFSETQ. The V gene lost 4 bases and the J gene lost 5 bases, with 18 bases spanning the gap. CDR3 length equals 15 residues. DNA for the CDR3: TGCGCCAGCAGCAACACGGGGGCAGAGATGGAGACCCAGTACTTC. It translates to CASSNTGAEMETQYF. The full variable domain, its missing parts supplied by reference TRBV5-1 and TRBJ2-5, is KAGVTQTPRYLIKTRGQQVTLSCSPISGHRSVSWYQQTPGQGLQFLFEYFSETQRNKGNFPGRFSGRQFSNSRSEMNVSTLELGDSALYLCASSNTGAEMETQYFGPGTRLLVL.